This T cell receptor beta chain originates from a study of identical twins (dated by TCRdb to about 2016). For the wider study: The study deep-sequenced TCR alpha and beta repertoires from monozygotic twins, unrelated adults of various ages and cord blood to test whether fetal clonotypes persist. Replicate twin experiments were performed at different times using different library preparation protocols to rule out contamination. Study-wide findings and limitations: Conclusions relied on cross-sectional statistical analysis, since the same donors could not be followed over many years. Out-of-frame TCR alpha sharing in monozygotic twins was systematically underestimated by recombination models, whereas sharing between unrelated individuals was in agreement with the recombination models. Compared with coincidental sharing between unrelated individuals, out-of-frame TCR alpha sequences shared between twins showed an excess of sequences with low generation probability. Abundant cord blood beta clonotypes carried fewer insertions; young adult naive repertoires showed a weaker similar trend, while memory repertoires showed none. Zero-insertion analyses could be partly confounded by invariant T cells such as MAIT and iNKT, though diverse VJ usage argued against such confounding for most clonotypes. A weaker excess of twin sharing was found in beta out-of-frame sequences because the signal-to-noise ratio was lowered by fewer shared sequences.

V and J are truncated by 5 bases and 7 bases respectively, leaving an intervening sequence of 21 bases. The CDR1 and CDR2 encoded by the germline V gene are SQVTM and ANQGSEA. From the cysteine through the phenylalanine, the CDR3 covers 14 amino acids. Just the 42-base CDR3 DNA is kept, in frame starting at base 1. Library preparation was by 5' RACE. TCRdb lists the instrument as Illumina HiSeq 2000. A universal primer binding site was introduced by template switching, and a unique molecular identifier was present in the final cDNA, enabling accurate counting of TCR cDNA molecules. Specific primers in the conserved constant-segment region were used to synthesize first-strand cDNA for the TCR alpha and beta chains. Each cDNA library was double barcoded, with a SMART-Mk sample barcode plus Illumina barcodes, to control for contamination. Two successive PCR steps introduced TruSeq adapter sequences along with Illumina sample barcodes. The TCR alpha and beta cDNA libraries were sequenced on the Illumina HiSeq platform using custom primers. The authors' analysis ran thus. Unique molecular identifiers were extracted from raw reads with MiGEC, and CDR3 positions were determined with MiXCR. For each individual, recombination models were inferred using an EM algorithm with the repgenHMM and IGoR tools. Shared clonotypes were analyzed with the tcR package in R, and sharing was normalized by the product of cloneset sizes. Out-of-frame nonproductive sequences were analyzed to study raw recombination free of thymic and clonal selection effects. The raw public data were reprocessed by TCRdb itself: fastp quality trimming at Q25, MiXCR clonotype calling, in-frame beta chains only. For every CDR3 protein sequence, its rows merge into one entry that carries the most common genes and DNA. The V and J calls and clone size come from TCRdb's table, not from the authors' own analysis. Here the sample has roughly 1.6 million distinct CDR3 sequences; around 29% occur a single time. The ten most abundant clones make up around 0.25% of the sample.

This clonotype turned up a few times. It lacks a known antigen. Base qualities are not at hand, and no much larger clone is one base apart. Every donor was a healthy Caucasian. The sample was cord blood. The receptor's source is a newborn girl in good health. The V gene is TRBV29-1 and the J gene is TRBJ2-7; the D gene cannot be named for sure. The DNA sequence is TGCAGCGTTACCCAGAGTACAAACTACAATGAGCAGTACTTC. The translation is CSVTQSTNYNEQYF.